This T cell receptor (beta chain) is from a study of glioma-infiltrating T cells. This clonotype was counted at least ten times. What it binds is not known. General observations from the study: Tissue and blood shared very few CDR3 sequences. Above-expected tissue-blood divergence occurred in all gliomas, most in low-grade ones.

TCR alpha and beta CDR3 regions were amplified from RNA using iRepertoire nested multiplex PCR. For one-step reverse transcription and amplification, 100-400 ng of tissue mRNA or PBMC total RNA was used. TCRdb analysed the multiplex PCR reads with MiXCR anew, one entry per CDR3 protein. The profile shows about 210,000 distinct CDR3 sequences, around 32% of them singletons. Trimming removed 6 bases from V and 0 bases from J; junction bases left unmatched: 9. This CDR3 comprises 16 residues. CDR1 is SNHLY and CDR2 is FYNNEI in the germline V gene. The clonotype comes from a human donor with low-grade glioma or glioblastoma, undergoing nonglioma brain surgery, or in good health (not recorded which). The rearrangement joins TRBV2 to TRBJ2-3, with TRBD2 matching over 7 bases. What was sequenced was glioma tissue, nonneoplastic brain tissue, or PBMCs (not recorded which). The CDR3 nucleotides read TGTGCCAGCAGGGATTTAAGCGGGATTAGCACAGATACGCAGTATTTT. It yields the protein CASRDLSGISTDTQYF.